The 5 T cell receptor beta chains listed next were all sequenced from one sample in a study of blood T cell repertoires in COVID-19. Sequenced by immunoSEQ multiplex PCR; TCRdb stores in-frame clones only, minus some. The top ten clones hold 12% of a sample with 100,000 to 150,000 clones, approximately 81% of them seen once. Source material: peripheral blood. Source of these receptors: a woman in her twenties or thirties who had recovered from COVID-19.

The gene calls are TRBV6-1 and TRBJ1-1; TRBD1 is a possible D gene (5 bases). Germline CDR1 and CDR2: MNHNS and SASEGT. The V gene lost 1 base and the J gene lost 0 bases, with 15 bases spanning the gap. This CDR3 is 17 amino acids long. This chain's CDR3 is CASSEGGIYYMNTEAFF. The DNA of the CDR3 is TGTGCCAGCAGTGAAGGGGGCATTTACTACATGAACACTGAAGCTTTCTTT.

V and J are TRBV5-1 and TRBJ1-2; 8 bases line up with TRBD1. J lost 5 bases, V lost 0 bases, and 9 bases had no gene match. CDR1 and CDR2 from the germline V gene are SGHRS and YFSETQ. CDR3 length equals 16 residues. CDR3 DNA: TGCGCCAGCAGCTTGGTGGCAGGGGGCGTGAGGTATGGCTACACCTTC. It is translated as CASSLVAGGVRYGYTF.

The rearrangement links TRBV5-1 to TRBJ2-1, with 8 positions matching TRBD1. The length of the CDR3 is 13 residues. The V segment lost 6 bases and the J segment 8 bases; nucleotides outside the gene matches: 7. The V gene's germline CDR1 is SGHRS and CDR2 YFSETQ. CDR3 loop: CASTLTGDDEQFF. The CDR3 DNA is TGCGCCAGCACCCTGACAGGGGATGATGAGCAGTTCTTC.

This chain links TRBV27 with TRBJ2-1; 14 bases align to TRBD2. Per germline, CDR1 MNHEY and CDR2 SMNVEV (reference sequence). After removal of 7 bases from V and 0 bases from J, the junction contained 5 bases not matched to a gene. This CDR3 comprises 17 residues. The CDR3 DNA reads as TGTGCCAGCATCGGGACTAGCGGGGGTTTCTCCTACAATGAGCAGTTCTTC. Translation: CASIGTSGGFSYNEQFF.

The chain recombines TRBV6-5 with TRBJ2-7, with 9 nucleotides matching TRBD1. CDR1 and CDR2 from the germline V gene are MNHEY and SVGAGI. This CDR3 is built from 14 residues. Trimming at V came to 6 bases and at J to 6 bases, leaving 9 bases not matched to a gene. The chain's CDR3 is CASRARDRVGEQYF. The CDR3 DNA reads TGTGCCAGCAGAGCCCGGGACAGGGTGGGCGAGCAGTACTTC.